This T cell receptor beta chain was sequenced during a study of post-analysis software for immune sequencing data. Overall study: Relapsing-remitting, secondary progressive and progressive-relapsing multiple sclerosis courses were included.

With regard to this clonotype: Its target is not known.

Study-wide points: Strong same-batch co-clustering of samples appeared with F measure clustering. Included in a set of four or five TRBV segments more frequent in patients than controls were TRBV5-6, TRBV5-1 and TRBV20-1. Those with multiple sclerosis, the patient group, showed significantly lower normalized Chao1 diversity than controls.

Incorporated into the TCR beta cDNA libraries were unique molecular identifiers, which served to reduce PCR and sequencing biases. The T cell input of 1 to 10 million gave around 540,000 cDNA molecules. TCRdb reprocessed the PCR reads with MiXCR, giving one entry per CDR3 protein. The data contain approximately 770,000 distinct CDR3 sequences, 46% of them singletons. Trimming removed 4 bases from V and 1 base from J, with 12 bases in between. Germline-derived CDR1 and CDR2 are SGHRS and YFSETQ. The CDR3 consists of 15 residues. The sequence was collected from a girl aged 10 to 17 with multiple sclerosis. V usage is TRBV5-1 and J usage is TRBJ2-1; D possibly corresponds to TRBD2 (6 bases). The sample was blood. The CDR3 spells CASSRREESYNEQFF. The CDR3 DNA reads TGCGCCAGCAGCAGGCGGGAAGAATCCTACAATGAGCAGTTCTTC.